This T cell receptor beta chain comes out of a study of blood T cells in healthy people across ages. The germline CDR1 and CDR2 sequences are DFQATT and SNEGSKA (reference sequence). Trimming cost V 5 bases and J 4 bases; bases outside gene matches: 7. The CDR3 sequence is 13 residues long. The authors ran a second PCR of about 7 to 11 cycles using a sample-barcoded 5' primer and a J-beta primer mix. TCRdb ran MiXCR on the 5' RACE reads and lists one entry per CDR3 protein. The table includes more than 500,000 distinct CDR3 sequences, roughly a quarter detected once. The source of this sequence is a woman in her seventies in good health. V gene TRBV20-1 combines with J gene TRBJ1-1; 7 nucleotides align to TRBD1. Sequencing input: blood. The chain's CDR3 is CSADRGHGTEAFF. DNA of the CDR3: TGCAGTGCTGATAGGGGGCACGGCACTGAAGCTTTCTTT.